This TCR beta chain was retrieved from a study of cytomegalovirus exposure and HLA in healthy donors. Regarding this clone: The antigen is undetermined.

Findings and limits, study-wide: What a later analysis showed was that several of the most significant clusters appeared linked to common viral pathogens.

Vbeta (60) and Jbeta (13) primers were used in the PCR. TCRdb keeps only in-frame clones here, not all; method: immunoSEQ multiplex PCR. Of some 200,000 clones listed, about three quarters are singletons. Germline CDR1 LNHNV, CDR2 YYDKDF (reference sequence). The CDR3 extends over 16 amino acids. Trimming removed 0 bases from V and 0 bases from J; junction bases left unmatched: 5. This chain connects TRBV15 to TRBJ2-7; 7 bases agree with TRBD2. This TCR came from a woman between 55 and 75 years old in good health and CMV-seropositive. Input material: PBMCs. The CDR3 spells CATSRELARSSYEQYF. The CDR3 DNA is TGTGCCACCAGCAGAGAACTAGCGAGGAGCTCCTACGAGCAGTACTTC.